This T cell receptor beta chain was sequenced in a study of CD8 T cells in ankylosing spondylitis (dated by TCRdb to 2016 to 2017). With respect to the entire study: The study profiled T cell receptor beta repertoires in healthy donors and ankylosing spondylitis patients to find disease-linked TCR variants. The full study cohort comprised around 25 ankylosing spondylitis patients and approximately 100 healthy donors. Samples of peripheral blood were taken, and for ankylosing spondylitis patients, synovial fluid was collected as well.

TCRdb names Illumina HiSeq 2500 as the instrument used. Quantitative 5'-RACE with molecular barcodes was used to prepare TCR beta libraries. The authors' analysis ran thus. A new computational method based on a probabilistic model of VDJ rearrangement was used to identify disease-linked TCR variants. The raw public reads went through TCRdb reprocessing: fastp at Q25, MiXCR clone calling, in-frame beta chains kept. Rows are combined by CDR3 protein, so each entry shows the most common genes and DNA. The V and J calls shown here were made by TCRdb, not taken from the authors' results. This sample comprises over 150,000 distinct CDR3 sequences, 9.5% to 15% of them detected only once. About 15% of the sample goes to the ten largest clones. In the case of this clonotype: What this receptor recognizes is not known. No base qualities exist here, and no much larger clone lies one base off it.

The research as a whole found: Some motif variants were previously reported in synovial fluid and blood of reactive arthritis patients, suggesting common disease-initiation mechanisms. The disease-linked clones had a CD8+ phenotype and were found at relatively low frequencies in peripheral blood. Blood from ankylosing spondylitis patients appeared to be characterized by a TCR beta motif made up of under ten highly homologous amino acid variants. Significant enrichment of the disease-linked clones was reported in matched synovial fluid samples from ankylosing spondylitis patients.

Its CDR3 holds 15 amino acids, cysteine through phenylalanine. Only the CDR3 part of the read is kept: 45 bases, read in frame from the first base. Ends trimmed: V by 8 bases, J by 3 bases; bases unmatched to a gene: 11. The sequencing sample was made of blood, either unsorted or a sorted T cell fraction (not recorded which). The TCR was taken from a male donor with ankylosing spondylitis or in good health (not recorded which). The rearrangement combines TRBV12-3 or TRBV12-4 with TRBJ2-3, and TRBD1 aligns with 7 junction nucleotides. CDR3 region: CASDRERQGTDTQYF. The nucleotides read TGTGCCAGCGACAGAGAACGACAGGGAACAGATACGCAGTATTTT.